A single TCR beta chain is shown here with its context. These data belong to a study of T cells after yellow fever vaccination. In the study overall: Libraries from low-cell-number fractions were prepared with the SMART-Seq v4 Ultra Low Input RNA kit.

TCRdb reprocessed the 5' RACE reads via MiXCR and lists one record per CDR3 protein. The sample contains 350,000 to 550,000 distinct CDR3 sequences, over 15% of which appear only once. Sequencing was performed on PBMCs, taken before the yellow fever booster vaccination. This TCR was recovered from a man aged 18 to 30 who received the YFV17D yellow fever vaccine.

The DNA for the CDR3 is TGTGCCAGCAGTTCCTGGACAGGGGACACTGAAGCTTTCTTT. This sequence encodes CASSSWTGDTEAFF. This chain joins TRBV27 and TRBJ1-1, with 9 bases matching TRBD1. Germline-derived CDR1 and CDR2 are MNHEY and SMNVEV (reference sequence). The CDR3 extends over 14 amino acids. Losses at the gene ends were 4 bases for V and 3 bases for J; bases not matched to a gene: 3.